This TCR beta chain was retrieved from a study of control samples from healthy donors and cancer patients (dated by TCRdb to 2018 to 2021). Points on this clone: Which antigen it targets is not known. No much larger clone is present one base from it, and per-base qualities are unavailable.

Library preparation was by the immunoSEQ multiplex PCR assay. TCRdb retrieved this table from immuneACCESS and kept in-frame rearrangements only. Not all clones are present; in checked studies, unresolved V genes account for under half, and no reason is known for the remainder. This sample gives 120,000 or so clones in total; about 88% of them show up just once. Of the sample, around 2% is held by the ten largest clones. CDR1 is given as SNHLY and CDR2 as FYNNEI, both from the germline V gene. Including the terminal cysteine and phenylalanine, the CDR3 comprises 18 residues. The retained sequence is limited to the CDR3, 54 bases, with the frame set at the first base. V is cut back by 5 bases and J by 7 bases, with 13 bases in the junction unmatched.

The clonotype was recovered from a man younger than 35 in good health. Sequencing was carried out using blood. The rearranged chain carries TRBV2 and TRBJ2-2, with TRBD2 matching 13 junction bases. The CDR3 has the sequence CASSPLGWTSGRGGELFF. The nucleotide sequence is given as TGTGCCAGCAGTCCCTTGGGTTGGACTAGCGGGAGAGGCGGGGAGCTGTTTTTT. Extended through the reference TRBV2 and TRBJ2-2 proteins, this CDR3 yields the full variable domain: EPEVTQTPSHQVTQMGQEVILRCVPISNHLYFYWYRQILGQKVEFLVSFYNNEISEKSEIFDDQFSVERPDGSNFTLKIRSTKLEDSAMYFCASSPLGWTSGRGGELFFGEGSRLTVL.